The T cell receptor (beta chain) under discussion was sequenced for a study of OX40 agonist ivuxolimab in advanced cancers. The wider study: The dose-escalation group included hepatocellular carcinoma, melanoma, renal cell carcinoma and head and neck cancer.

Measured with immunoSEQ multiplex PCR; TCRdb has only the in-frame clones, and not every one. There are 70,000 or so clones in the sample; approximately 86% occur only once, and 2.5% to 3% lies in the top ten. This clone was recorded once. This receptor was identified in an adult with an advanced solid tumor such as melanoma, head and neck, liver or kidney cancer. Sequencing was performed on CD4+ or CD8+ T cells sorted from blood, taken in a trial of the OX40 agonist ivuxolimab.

The CDR3 reads CASSQSAAISNQPQHF. In DNA, the CDR3 is TGCGCCAGCAGTCAATCGGCAGCAATTAGCAATCAGCCCCAGCATTTT. The chain joins TRBV23-1 to TRBJ1-5; D gene ambiguous. TRBV23-1 belongs to the ORF category, with a function that is uncertain. V was trimmed by 0 bases and J by 0 bases, leaving 9 bases between them. This CDR3 has 16 residues.